A single sample is the source of the 3 T cell receptor beta chains below, sequenced in a study of cytomegalovirus exposure and HLA in healthy donors. Vbeta (60) and Jbeta (13) primers were used in the PCR. Here immunoSEQ multiplex PCR was the method, and the copy in TCRdb shows in-frame clones only, minus some. This sample has some 71,000 clones, with approximately 74% found just once. Sequenced: PBMCs. Receptors were obtained from a woman in her twenties or thirties in good health and CMV-seropositive.

The rearrangement joins TRBV9 to TRBJ2-2; a weak D match, TRBD2 (6 bases). Germline loops: CDR1 SGDLS, CDR2 YYNGEE. The V end was cut by 0 bases, the J end by 2 bases, with 8 bases between. This CDR3 contains 15 residues. The CDR3 nucleotides are TGTGCCAGCAGCGTAGCCGGGAGTAACACCGGGGAGCTGTTTTTT. Translating gives CASSVAGSNTGELFF.

The chain couples TRBV5-1 to TRBJ2-7, with TRBD2 identical over 13 bases. The ends lost 0 bases at V and 2 bases at J; junction bases unmatched: 8. CDR3 length: 18 residues. In germline, CDR1 is SGHRS, CDR2 YFSETQ. The CDR3 sequence: CASSLDRRGLAGAYEQYF. The CDR3, as DNA: TGCGCCAGCAGCTTGGACCGTCGTGGACTAGCGGGAGCCTACGAGCAGTACTTC.

The rearrangement uses TRBV29-1 and TRBJ2-7; TRBD2 aligns across 7 bases. There are 13 residues in the CDR3. Germline V lookup: CDR1 SQVTM, CDR2 ANQGSEA. J was trimmed by 2 bases and V by 6 bases; bases with no gene match: 7. In DNA, the CDR3 is TGCAGCGTGAGGGCTAGCGGCACCTACGAGCAGTACTTC. Translated: CSVRASGTYEQYF.